This TCR beta chain comes out of a study of shared clonotypes between healthy human individuals. Study-wide results and caveats: Clonotypes which were not shared had lower generation probabilities than clonotypes that all four donors shared. Measured sharing among donors was expected to vary with sequencing depth.

Authors' processing steps: Filtering of immunoSEQ junctional sequences could not match full-length read filtering. Profiling relied on immunoSEQ multiplex PCR, and the TCRdb table lists in-frame clones only, not all of them. V and J calls and clone size are those listed in that table; D and trimming were worked out from the DNA. The profile shows 1.5 million to 1.9 million clones, roughly 98% of them singletons. This CDR3 spans 15 amino acids. V lost 0 bases and J lost 6, with 13 bases in between. Germline values: CDR1 SGHKS, CDR2 YYEKEE (reference sequence). A remark on this clone: Its target is unknown.

The sample comprised naive CD4+ T cells sorted from blood. Described subset: CD45RA+ positively selected. This clonotype was obtained from a man aged 25-45 years in good health. The rearrangement joins TRBV5-5 to TRBJ2-1, with no clear D. The CDR3 reads CASSLAYRRINEQFF. The CDR3 nucleotides are TGTGCCAGCAGCTTGGCCTATAGAAGAATCAATGAGCAGTTCTTC.